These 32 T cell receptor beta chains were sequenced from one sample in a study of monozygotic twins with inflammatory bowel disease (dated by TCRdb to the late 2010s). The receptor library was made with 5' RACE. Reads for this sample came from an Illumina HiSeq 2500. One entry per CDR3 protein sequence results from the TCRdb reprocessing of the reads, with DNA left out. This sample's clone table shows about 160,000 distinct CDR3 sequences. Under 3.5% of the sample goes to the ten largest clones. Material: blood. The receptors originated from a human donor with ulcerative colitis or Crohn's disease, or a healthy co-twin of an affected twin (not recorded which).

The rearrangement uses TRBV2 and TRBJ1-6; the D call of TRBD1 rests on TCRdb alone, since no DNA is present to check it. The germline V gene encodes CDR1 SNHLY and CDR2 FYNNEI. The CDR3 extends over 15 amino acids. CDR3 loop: CASSGPGQGRSPLHF.

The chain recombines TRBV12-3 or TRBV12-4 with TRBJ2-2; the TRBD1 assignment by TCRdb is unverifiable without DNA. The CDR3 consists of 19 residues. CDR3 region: CASSRSPLGGQGYTGELFF.

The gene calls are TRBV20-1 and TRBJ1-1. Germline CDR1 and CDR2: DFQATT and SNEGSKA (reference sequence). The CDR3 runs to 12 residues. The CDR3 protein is CSARWGLAEAFF.

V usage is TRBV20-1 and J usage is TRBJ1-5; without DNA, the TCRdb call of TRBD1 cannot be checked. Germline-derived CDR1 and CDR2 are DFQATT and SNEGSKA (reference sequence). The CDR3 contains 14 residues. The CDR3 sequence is CSTTGHKNSEPQHF.

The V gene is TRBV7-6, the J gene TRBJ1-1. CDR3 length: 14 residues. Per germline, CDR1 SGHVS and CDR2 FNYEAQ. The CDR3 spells CASSLALGNTEAFF.

CDR3 region: CASSLGSAVYRGQDGYTF. This sequence joins TRBV27 and TRBJ1-2; TCRdb's assignment of TRBD1 cannot be checked, as there is no DNA. CDR1 is MNHEY, CDR2 SMNVEV, per germline (reference sequence). This CDR3 contains 18 residues.

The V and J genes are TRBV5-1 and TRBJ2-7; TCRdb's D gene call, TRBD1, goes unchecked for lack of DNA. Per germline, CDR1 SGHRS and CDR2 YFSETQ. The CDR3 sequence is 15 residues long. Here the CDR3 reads CASRPGQGSINEQYF.

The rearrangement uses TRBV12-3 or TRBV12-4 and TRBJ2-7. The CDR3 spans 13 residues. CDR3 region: CASTTSGLYEQYF.

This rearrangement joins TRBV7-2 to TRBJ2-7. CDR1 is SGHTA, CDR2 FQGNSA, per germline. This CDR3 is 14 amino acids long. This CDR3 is CASSFTADSYEQYF.

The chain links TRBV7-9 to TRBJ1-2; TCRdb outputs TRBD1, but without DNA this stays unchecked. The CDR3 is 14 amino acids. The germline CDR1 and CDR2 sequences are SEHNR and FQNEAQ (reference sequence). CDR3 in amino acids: CASSPSTVNYGYTF.

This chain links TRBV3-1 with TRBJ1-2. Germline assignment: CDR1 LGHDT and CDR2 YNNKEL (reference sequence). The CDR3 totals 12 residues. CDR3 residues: CASSQERYGYTF.

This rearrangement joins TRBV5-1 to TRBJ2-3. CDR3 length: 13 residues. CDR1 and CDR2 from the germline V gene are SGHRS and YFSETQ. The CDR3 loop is CASSLRATDTQYF.

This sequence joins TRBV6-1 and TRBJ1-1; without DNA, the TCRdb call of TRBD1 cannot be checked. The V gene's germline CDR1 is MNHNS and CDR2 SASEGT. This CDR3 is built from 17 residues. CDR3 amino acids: CASTEQGARIRFTEAFF.

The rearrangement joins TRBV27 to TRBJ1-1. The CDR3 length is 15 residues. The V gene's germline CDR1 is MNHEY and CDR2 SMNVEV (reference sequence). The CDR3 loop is CASSFLGPLDTEAFF.

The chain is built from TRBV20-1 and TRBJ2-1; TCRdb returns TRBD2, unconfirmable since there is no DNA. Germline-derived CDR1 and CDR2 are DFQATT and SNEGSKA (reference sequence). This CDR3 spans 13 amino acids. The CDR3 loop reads CSARGLAGNEQFF.

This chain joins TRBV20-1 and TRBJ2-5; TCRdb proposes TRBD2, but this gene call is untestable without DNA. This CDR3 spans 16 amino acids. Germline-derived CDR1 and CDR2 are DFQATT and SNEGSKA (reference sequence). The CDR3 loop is CSARDERAGERETQYF.

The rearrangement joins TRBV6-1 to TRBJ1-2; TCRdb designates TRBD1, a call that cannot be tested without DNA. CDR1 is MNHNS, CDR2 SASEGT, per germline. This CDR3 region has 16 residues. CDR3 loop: CASNSYSWGVNYGYTF.

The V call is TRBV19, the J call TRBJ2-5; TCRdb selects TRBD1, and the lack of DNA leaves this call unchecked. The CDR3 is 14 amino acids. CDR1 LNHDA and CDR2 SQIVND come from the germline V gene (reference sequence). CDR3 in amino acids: CASSAKQGRETQYF.

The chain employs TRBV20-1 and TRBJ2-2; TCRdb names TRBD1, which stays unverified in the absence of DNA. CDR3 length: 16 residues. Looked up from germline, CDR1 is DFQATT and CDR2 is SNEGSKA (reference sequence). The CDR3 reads CSARRSGIGYTGELFF.

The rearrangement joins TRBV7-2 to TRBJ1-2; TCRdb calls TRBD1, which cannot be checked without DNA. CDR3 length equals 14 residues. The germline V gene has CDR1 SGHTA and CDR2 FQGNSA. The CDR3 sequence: CASSLRTASGSYTF. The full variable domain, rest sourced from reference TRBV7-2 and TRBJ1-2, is GAGVSQSPSNKVTEKGKDVELRCDPISGHTALYWYRQSLGQGLEFLIYFQGNSAPDKSGLPSDRFSAERTGGSVSTLTIQRTQQEDSAVYLCASSLRTASGSYTFGSGTRLTVV.

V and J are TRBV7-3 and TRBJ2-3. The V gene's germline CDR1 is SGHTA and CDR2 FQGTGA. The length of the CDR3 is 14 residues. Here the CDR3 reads CASSFGQNKDTQYF.

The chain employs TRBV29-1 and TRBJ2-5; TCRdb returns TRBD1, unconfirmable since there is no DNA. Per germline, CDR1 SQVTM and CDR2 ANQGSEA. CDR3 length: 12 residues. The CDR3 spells CSVGGGQETQYF.

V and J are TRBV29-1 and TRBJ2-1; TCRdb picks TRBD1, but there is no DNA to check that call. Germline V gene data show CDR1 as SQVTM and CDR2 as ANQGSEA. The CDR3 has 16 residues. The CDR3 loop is CSVVGRAGSSYNEQFF.

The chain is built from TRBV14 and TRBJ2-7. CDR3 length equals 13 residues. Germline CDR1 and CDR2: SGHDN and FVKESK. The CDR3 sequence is CASTLFGPYEQYF.

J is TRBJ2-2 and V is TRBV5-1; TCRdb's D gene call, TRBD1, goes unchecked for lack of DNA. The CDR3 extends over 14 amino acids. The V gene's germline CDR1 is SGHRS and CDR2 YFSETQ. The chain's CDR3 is CASRPGTDTGELFF.

The CDR3 protein is CASTLGTGTEAFF. The V gene is TRBV7-3, the J gene TRBJ1-1. The germline V gene has CDR1 SGHTA and CDR2 FQGTGA. The CDR3 is 13 amino acids.

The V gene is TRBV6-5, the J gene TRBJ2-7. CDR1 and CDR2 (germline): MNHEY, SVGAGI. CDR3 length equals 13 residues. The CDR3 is CARVSSIPYEQYF.

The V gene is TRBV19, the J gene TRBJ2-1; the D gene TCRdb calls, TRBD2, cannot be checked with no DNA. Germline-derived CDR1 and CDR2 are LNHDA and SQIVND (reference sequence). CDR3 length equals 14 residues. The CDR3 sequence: CASSESTSGQGQFF. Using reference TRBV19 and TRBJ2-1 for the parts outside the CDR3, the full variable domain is DGGITQSPKYLFRKEGQNVTLSCEQNLNHDAMYWYRQDPGQGLRLIYYSQIVNDFQKGDIAEGYSVSREKKESFPLTVTSAQKNPTAFYLCASSESTSGQGQFFGPGTRLTVL.

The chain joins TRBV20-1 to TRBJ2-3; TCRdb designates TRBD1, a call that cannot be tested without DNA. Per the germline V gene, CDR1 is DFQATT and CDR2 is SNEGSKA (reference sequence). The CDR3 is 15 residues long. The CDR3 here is CSAPPRERGTDTQYF.

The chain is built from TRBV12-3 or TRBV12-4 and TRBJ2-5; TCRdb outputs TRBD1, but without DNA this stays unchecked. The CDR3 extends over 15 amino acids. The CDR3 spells CASSLGDSKGETQYF.

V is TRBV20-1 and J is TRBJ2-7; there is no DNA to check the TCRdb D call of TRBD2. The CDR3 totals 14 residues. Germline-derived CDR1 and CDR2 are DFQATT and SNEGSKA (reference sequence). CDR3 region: CSVHRLAGVREQYF.

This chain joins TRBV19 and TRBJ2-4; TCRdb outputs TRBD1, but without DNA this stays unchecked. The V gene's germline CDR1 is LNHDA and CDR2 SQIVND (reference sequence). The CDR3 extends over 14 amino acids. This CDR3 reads CASSMGTDENIQYF. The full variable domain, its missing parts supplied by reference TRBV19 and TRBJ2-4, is DGGITQSPKYLFRKEGQNVTLSCEQNLNHDAMYWYRQDPGQGLRLIYYSQIVNDFQKGDIAEGYSVSREKKESFPLTVTSAQKNPTAFYLCASSMGTDENIQYFGAGTRLSVL.